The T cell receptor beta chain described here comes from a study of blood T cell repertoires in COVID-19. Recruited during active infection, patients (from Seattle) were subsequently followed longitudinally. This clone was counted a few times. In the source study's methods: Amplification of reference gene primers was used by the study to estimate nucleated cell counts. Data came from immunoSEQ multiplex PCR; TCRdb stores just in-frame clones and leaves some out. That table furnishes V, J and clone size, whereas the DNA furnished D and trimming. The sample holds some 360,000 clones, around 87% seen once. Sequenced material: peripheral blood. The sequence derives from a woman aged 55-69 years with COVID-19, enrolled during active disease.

CDR3 sequence: CASSPLPGGGETQYF. The CDR3 region has the DNA TGTGCCAGCAGCCCCCTTCCGGGGGGCGGGGAGACCCAGTACTTC. This chain joins TRBV27 and TRBJ2-5, with D possibly matching TRBD2 (7 bases). V was cut by 6 bases and J by 5 bases, with 19 bases left in between. CDR3 size: 15 residues. Germline assignment: CDR1 MNHEY and CDR2 SMNVEV (reference sequence).